This T cell receptor beta chain derives from a study of beta chain features in type 1 diabetes. Study-wide results and caveats: Moderate but significant shortening of TCRB CDR3s was recorded in all four CD4+ subsets from Type 1 diabetes patients. The naive, central memory and Treg TCRB repertoires looked more alike in patients than they did in healthy donors.

This CDR3 has 14 amino acids. Germline CDR1 SGHVS, CDR2 FNYEAQ. Trimming cost V 5 bases and J 6 bases, with 17 bases left between them. The sample holds a few counts of this clone. Its target is not known. Since all of the isolated RNA was reverse transcribed, expressed TCRB transcripts were what got sequenced. Profiled with immunoSEQ multiplex PCR; TCRdb holds only in-frame clones, not every one. The sample holds hundreds of thousands of clones, roughly an eighth seen once. This chain joins TRBV7-6 and TRBJ2-7, with D possibly matching TRBD1 (6 bases). Sequenced input: naive CD4+ T cells from blood. The clonotype comes from a young woman with type 1 diabetes. The CDR3 loop is CASSPGTPRGEQYF. The CDR3 nucleotides read TGTGCCAGCAGCCCTGGGACACCCAGGGGCGAGCAGTACTTC.